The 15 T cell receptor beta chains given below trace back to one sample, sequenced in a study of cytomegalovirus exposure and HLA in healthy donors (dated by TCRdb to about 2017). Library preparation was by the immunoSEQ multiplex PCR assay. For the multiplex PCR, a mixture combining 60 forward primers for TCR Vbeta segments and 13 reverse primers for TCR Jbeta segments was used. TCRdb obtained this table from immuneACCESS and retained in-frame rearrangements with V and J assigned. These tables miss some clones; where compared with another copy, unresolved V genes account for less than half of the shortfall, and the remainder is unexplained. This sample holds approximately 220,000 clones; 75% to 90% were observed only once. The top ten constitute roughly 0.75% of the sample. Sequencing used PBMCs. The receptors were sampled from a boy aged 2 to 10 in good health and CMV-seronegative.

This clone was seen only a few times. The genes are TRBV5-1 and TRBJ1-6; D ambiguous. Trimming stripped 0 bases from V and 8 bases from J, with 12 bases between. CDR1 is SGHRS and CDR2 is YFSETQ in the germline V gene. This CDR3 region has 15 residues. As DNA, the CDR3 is TGCGCCAGCAGCTTGGACTATCCCGAGCATTCACCCCTCCACTTT. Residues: CASSLDYPEHSPLHF.

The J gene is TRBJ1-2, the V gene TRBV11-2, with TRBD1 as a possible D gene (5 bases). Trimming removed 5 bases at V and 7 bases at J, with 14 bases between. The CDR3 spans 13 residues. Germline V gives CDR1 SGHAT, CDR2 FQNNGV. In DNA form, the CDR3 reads TGTGCCAGCAGCACGGGGGAAGCTGGTGGCTACACCTTC. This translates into CASSTGEAGGYTF.

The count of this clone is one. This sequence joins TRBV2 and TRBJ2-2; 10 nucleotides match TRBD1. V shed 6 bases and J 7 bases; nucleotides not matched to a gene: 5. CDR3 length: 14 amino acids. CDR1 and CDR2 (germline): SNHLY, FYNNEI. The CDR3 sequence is CASSETGGDGELFF. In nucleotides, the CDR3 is TGTGCCAGCAGCGAGACAGGGGGCGACGGGGAGCTGTTTTTT.

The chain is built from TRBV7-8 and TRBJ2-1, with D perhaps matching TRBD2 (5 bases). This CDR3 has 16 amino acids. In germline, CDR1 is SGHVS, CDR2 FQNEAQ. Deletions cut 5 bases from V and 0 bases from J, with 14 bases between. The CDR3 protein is CASSHRTGSSYNEQFF. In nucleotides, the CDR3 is TGTGCCAGCAGCCATCGGACGGGGAGCTCCTACAATGAGCAGTTCTTC.

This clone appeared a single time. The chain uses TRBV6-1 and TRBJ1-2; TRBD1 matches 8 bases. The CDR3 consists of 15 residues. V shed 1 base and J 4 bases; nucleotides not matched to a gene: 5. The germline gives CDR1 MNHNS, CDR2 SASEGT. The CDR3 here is CASSEVDRDSYGYTF. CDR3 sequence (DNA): TGTGCCAGCAGTGAAGTGGACAGGGACTCCTATGGCTACACCTTC.

The CDR3 nucleotides are TGTGCCATCAGATACAGGGAGGGAAACACTGAAGCTTTCTTT. Translation: CAIRYREGNTEAFF. The rearrangement joins TRBV10-3 to TRBJ1-1; tentatively, D is TRBD1 (6 bases). CDR1 is ENHRY and CDR2 is SYGVKD in the germline V gene. V was shortened by 6 bases and J by 2 bases, with 13 bases between the two germline ends. The CDR3 consists of 14 residues.

CDR3 protein: CASSRDFTYEQYF. The CDR3 DNA is TGTGCCAGCAGCCGGGACTTCACCTACGAGCAGTACTTC. The chain carries TRBV9 and TRBJ2-7, with a possible D match to TRBD2 (6 bases). V was clipped by 4 bases and J by 2 bases, with 10 bases between them. The CDR3 is made up of 13 amino acids. CDR1 and CDR2 from the germline V gene are SGDLS and YYNGEE.

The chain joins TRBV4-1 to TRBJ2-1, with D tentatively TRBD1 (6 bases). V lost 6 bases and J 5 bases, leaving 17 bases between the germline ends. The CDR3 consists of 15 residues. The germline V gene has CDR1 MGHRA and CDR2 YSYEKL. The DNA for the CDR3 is TGCGCCAGCAGGACAGGCCCCGGGACGAACAATGAGCAGTTCTTC. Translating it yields CASRTGPGTNNEQFF.

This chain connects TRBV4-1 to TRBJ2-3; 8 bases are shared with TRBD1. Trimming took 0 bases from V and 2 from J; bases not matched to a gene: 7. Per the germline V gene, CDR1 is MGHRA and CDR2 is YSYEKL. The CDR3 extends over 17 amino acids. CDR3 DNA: TGCGCCAGCAGCCAAGAGGGTGGGACAGGACTCACAGATACGCAGTATTTT. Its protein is CASSQEGGTGLTDTQYF.

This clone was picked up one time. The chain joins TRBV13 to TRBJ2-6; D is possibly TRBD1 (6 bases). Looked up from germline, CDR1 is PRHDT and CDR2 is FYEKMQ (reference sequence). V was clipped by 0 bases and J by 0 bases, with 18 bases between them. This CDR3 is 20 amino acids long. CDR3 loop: CASSLGFLGTPGSGANVLTF. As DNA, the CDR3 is TGTGCCAGCAGCTTAGGTTTTCTCGGGACACCAGGCTCTGGGGCCAACGTCCTGACTTTC.

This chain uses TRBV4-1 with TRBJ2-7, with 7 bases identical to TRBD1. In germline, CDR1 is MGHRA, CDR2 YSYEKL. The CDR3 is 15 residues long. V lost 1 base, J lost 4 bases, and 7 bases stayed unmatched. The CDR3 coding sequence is TGCGCCAGCAGCCAAGCAGTGACAGGGAAATACGAGCAGTACTTC. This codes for CASSQAVTGKYEQYF.

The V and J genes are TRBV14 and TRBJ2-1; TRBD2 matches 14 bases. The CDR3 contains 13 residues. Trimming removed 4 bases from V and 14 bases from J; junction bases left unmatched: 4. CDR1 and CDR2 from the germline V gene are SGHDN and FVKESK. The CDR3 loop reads CASSPRLAGGKFF. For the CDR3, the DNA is TGTGCCAGCAGCCCTAGACTAGCGGGAGGGAAGTTCTTC.

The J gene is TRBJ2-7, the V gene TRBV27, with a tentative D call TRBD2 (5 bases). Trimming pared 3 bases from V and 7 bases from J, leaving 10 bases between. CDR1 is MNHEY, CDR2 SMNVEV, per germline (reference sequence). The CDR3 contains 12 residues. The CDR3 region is CASSFQGGEQYF. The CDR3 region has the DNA TGTGCCAGCAGTTTTCAAGGCGGGGAGCAGTACTTC.

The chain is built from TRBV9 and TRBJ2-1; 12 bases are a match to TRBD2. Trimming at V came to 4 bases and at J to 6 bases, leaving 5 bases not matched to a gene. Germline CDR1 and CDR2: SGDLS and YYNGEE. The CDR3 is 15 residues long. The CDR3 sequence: CASSFTSGGSNEQFF. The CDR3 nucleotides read TGTGCCAGCAGCTTCACTAGCGGGGGGAGCAATGAGCAGTTCTTC.

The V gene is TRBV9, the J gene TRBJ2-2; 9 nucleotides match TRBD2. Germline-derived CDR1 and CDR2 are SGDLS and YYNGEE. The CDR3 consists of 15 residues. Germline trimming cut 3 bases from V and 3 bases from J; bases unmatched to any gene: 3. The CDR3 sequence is CASSGVAGDTGELFF. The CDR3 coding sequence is TGTGCCAGCAGCGGGGTAGCGGGGGACACCGGGGAGCTGTTTTTT.